Given below is one T cell receptor beta chain in context. Here immunoSEQ multiplex PCR was the method, and the copy in TCRdb shows in-frame clones only, minus some. The sample holds roughly 150,000 clones, roughly 80% seen once. The V end was cut by 9 bases, the J end by 4 bases, with 18 bases between. Germline assignment: CDR1 LNHDA and CDR2 SQIVND (reference sequence). This CDR3 contains 14 residues. This entry belongs to a study of blood T cell repertoires in COVID-19. Study as a whole: Material from acute and convalescent COVID-19 was sourced from the United States, Italy and Spain. PBMCs, B-cell-depleted T cells, or T cells provided the cDNA or gDNA that made up the material.

The clonotype was recovered from a man between 65 and 79 years old with acute or convalescent COVID-19. The rearrangement links TRBV19 to TRBJ2-5; weak D call: TRBD2 (5 bases). Sample: peripheral blood. The CDR3 spells CARVGGLHGETQYF. CDR3 bases: TGTGCCAGAGTAGGCGGGCTGCACGGAGAGACCCAGTACTTC.